These 25 T cell receptor beta chains originate from one sample sequenced in a study of T-cell memory formation after mild COVID-19. TCRdb ran MiXCR on the 5' RACE reads and lists one entry per CDR3 protein. The sample contains 130,000 to 150,000 distinct CDR3 sequences, 5.5% to 7% of which appear only once. Sequenced sample: PBMCs or a T cell subset sorted from them (not recorded which). These receptors were taken from an adult woman who had mild COVID-19 (a few samples of this study predate the infection). Cell type and time point are not known.

Ten or more counts support this clonotype. This chain links TRBV18 with TRBJ2-6, with TRBD1 as a possible D gene (6 bases). The CDR3 contains 15 residues. The germline V gene has CDR1 KGHSH and CDR2 LQKENI. The ends were cut back, 5 bases at V and 4 bases at J, with 12 bases in the middle. The CDR3 DNA sequence: TGTGCCAGCTCAGATCAGGGGCTCGGGGCCAACGTCCTGACTTTC. This codes for CASSDQGLGANVLTF.

This chain links TRBV29-1 with TRBJ2-7; unclear D gene. Germline lookup yields CDR1 SQVTM and CDR2 ANQGSEA. The length of the CDR3 is 15 residues. V lost 4 bases and J 2 bases, leaving 18 bases between the germline ends. CDR3 in amino acids: CSVAVRSISTYEQYF. As DNA, the CDR3 is TGCAGCGTTGCTGTAAGAAGTATCTCGACCTACGAGCAGTACTTC.

The rearrangement joins TRBV27 to TRBJ1-2, with 11 bases identical to TRBD1. V gave up 5 bases and J gave up 4 bases; unmatched junction bases: 12. CDR3 length: 17 residues. The V gene's germline CDR1 is MNHEY and CDR2 SMNVEV (reference sequence). In nucleotides, the CDR3 is TGTGCCAGCAGTGCCGGGGGGACAGGGGGAAATGTCTATGGCTACACCTTC. Its translation: CASSAGGTGGNVYGYTF.

This clonotype was counted a few times. This sequence joins TRBV4-2 and TRBJ1-2, with D tentatively TRBD1 (5 bases). The CDR3 is 13 amino acids. Germline CDR1 LGHNA, CDR2 YNFKEQ. V gave up 1 base and J gave up 7 bases, with 10 bases separating them. CDR3: CASSQVGVPGYTF. The CDR3 DNA sequence: TGTGCCAGCAGCCAAGTGGGGGTTCCTGGCTACACCTTC.

This clonotype was seen repeatedly, ten times or more. This chain connects TRBV29-1 to TRBJ2-3, with D perhaps assigned TRBD1 or TRBD2 (6 bases each). The germline CDR1 and CDR2 sequences are SQVTM and ANQGSEA. V gave up 2 bases and J gave up 1 base, with 10 bases separating them. CDR3 length: 14 amino acids. The CDR3 sequence: CSVERGRGTDTQYF. The CDR3 coding sequence is TGCAGCGTTGAACGGGGGCGAGGCACAGATACGCAGTATTTT.

V is TRBV7-2 and J is TRBJ2-3; D gene unclear. This CDR3 is 14 amino acids long. V gave up 5 bases and J gave up 3 bases, with 12 bases separating them. Germline V CDR1 and CDR2: SGHTA, FQGNSA. In DNA form, the CDR3 reads TGTGCCAGCAGCACTCCTGCGGAAACAGATACGCAGTATTTT. Encoded protein: CASSTPAETDTQYF.

This chain connects TRBV20-1 to TRBJ1-2; D remains unclear. Deletions cut 2 bases from V and 2 bases from J, with 9 bases between. This CDR3 comprises 13 residues. Germline V CDR1 and CDR2: DFQATT, SNEGSKA (reference sequence). In DNA form, the CDR3 reads TGCAGTGCTAGAATGGGCCGGAACTATGGCTACACCTTC. Translating gives CSARMGRNYGYTF.

The table lists this clonotype with many counts. The chain joins TRBV6-5 to TRBJ2-1; TRBD2 agrees at 15 bases. Germline V gene data show CDR1 as MNHEY and CDR2 as SVGAGI. V dropped 6 bases and J dropped 3; count of bases not matched to a gene: 0. The CDR3 is made up of 15 amino acids. The chain's CDR3 is CASRGLAGGYNEQFF. The CDR3 region has the DNA TGTGCCAGCAGGGGACTAGCGGGGGGCTACAATGAGCAGTTCTTC.

This clonotype was observed at least ten times. The V call is TRBV5-1, the J call TRBJ1-1; 9 nucleotides align to TRBD1. The CDR3 consists of 13 residues. With V trimmed by 4 bases and J by 8 bases, 6 bases remained unmatched. Germline V gene sequence: CDR1 SGHRS, CDR2 YFSETQ. CDR3: CASSPQGAREAFF. CDR3 coding DNA: TGCGCCAGCAGCCCACAGGGGGCGCGGGAAGCTTTCTTT.

The J gene is TRBJ1-1, the V gene TRBV5-1; D is unresolved. Trimming removed 0 bases from V and 2 bases from J, with 14 bases in between. The CDR3 is 16 amino acids. CDR1 is SGHRS and CDR2 is YFSETQ in the germline V gene. DNA for the CDR3: TGCGCCAGCAGCTTGGCCGAGTTGAGGATAAACACTGAAGCTTTCTTT. It yields the protein CASSLAELRINTEAFF.

This clonotype was seen many times. The chain carries TRBV7-6 and TRBJ2-1; 7 nucleotides align to TRBD1. The CDR3 runs to 15 residues. Germline values: CDR1 SGHVS, CDR2 FNYEAQ. The trim removed 4 bases at V and 5 bases at J, leaving 8 bases unmatched. CDR3 in amino acids: CASSWTTGIDNEQFF. CDR3 nucleotides: TGTGCCAGCAGCTGGACGACAGGGATCGACAATGAGCAGTTCTTC. The full variable domain, with the rest looked up from reference TRBV7-6 and TRBJ2-1, is GAGVSQSPRYKVTKRGQDVALRCDPISGHVSLYWYRQALGQGPEFLTYFNYEAQQDKSGLPNDRFSAERPEGSISTLTIQRTEQRDSAMYRCASSWTTGIDNEQFFGPGTRLTVL.

There are many counts of this clonotype. J is TRBJ2-1 and V is TRBV5-1; D possibly corresponds to TRBD2 (5 bases). V was clipped by 5 bases and J by 3 bases, with 12 bases between them. This CDR3 region has 14 residues. Germline assignment: CDR1 SGHRS and CDR2 YFSETQ. The DNA of the CDR3 is TGCGCCAGCAGTTTTAGTCGGGGCTACAATGAGCAGTTCTTC. This codes for CASSFSRGYNEQFF.

This clonotype was recorded a few times. The chain recombines TRBV10-3 with TRBJ2-5, with 10 bases fitting TRBD2. The CDR3 has 16 amino acids. The germline gives CDR1 ENHRY, CDR2 SYGVKD. The J segment lost 3 bases and the V segment lost 4 bases, leaving 8 bases of the junction unmatched. CDR3 protein: CAISGQGTSVKETQYF. The CDR3 DNA sequence: TGTGCCATCAGTGGTCAGGGGACTAGCGTTAAAGAGACCCAGTACTTC.

The chain joins TRBV20-1 to TRBJ1-5; TRBD1 is a possible D gene (6 bases). The ends were cut back, 6 bases at V and 1 base at J, with 10 bases in the middle. Per the germline V gene, CDR1 is DFQATT and CDR2 is SNEGSKA (reference sequence). This CDR3 contains 13 residues. The CDR3 coding sequence is TGCAGTGCCCGAGGGGGGAGCAATCAGCCCCAGCATTTT. Translated, it gives CSARGGSNQPQHF.

In this sample, this clonotype turned up many times. This chain joins TRBV6-5 and TRBJ2-7, with 9 bases identical to TRBD1. Trimming at V came to 3 bases and at J to 7 bases, leaving 7 bases not matched to a gene. Germline CDR1 reads MNHEY; CDR2 reads SVGAGI. CDR3 size: 14 residues. CDR3 coding DNA: TGTGCCAGCAGTTATATACAGGGGGCCGGGGAGCAGTACTTC. It is translated as CASSYIQGAGEQYF.

This chain links TRBV29-1 with TRBJ1-3; 8 bases are a match to TRBD1. The CDR3 has 15 residues. Germline-derived CDR1 and CDR2 are SQVTM and ANQGSEA. J gave up 0 bases and V 7 bases, and 8 bases lay outside the gene matches. DNA of the CDR3: TGCAGCGCCAGGGACAGGCGAGTCTCTGGAAACACCATATATTTT. It is translated as CSARDRRVSGNTIYF.

The sample holds a few counts of this clonotype. This chain joins TRBV5-1 and TRBJ2-2; D is unclear. The V end lost 4 bases, the J end lost 1 base, and 11 bases lay between the germline ends. The CDR3 consists of 15 residues. From germline, CDR1 is SGHRS and CDR2 YFSETQ. CDR3 amino acids: CASSPRVGNTGELFF. The CDR3 bases are TGCGCCAGCAGCCCCCGTGTGGGGAACACCGGGGAGCTGTTTTTT.

This chain connects TRBV5-1 to TRBJ2-7; a possible D gene is TRBD1 (7 bases). CDR1 and CDR2 from the germline V gene are SGHRS and YFSETQ. The CDR3 has 14 amino acids. Trimming pared 1 base from V and 3 bases from J, leaving 11 bases between. The CDR3 DNA reads as TGCGCCAGCAGCTTGTACCAGGGGGGCTACGAGCAGTACTTC. It specifies CASSLYQGGYEQYF.

The chain uses TRBV5-1 and TRBJ2-1; perhaps TRBD2 as D (6 bases). Germline values: CDR1 SGHRS, CDR2 YFSETQ. V lost 0 bases to trimming and J lost 6 bases, with 13 bases between them. The CDR3 spans 15 residues. CDR3 amino acids: CASSLDPGAFNEQFF. CDR3 in DNA: TGCGCCAGCAGCTTGGATCCGGGAGCGTTCAATGAGCAGTTCTTC.

This clonotype was seen ten or more times. The chain employs TRBV20-1 and TRBJ2-1; D may match TRBD1 or TRBD2 (6 bases each). This CDR3 has 15 residues. V was clipped by 2 bases and J by 8 bases, with 19 bases between them. From germline, CDR1 is DFQATT and CDR2 SNEGSKA (reference sequence). The DNA of the CDR3 is TGCAGTGCTAGACTCCTTGGTAAGGGGGAGGATGAGCAGTTCTTC. It is translated as CSARLLGKGEDEQFF.

The chain recombines TRBV6-5 with TRBJ2-2; 10 bases fit TRBD2. The germline gives CDR1 MNHEY, CDR2 SVGAGI. V gave up 10 bases and J gave up 6 bases; unmatched junction bases: 14. The CDR3 is 16 amino acids. The CDR3 nucleotides read TGTGCCACACTTCTCTGGAGCGGGGGGGTGTCCGGGGAGCTGTTTTTT. Protein product: CATLLWSGGVSGELFF.

The rearrangement joins TRBV12-3 or TRBV12-4 to TRBJ1-1; D may be TRBD1 (6 bases). This CDR3 contains 13 residues. Trimming left V 7 bases short and J 1 base short, with 10 bases between. The CDR3 loop reads CASTSQGNTEAFF. CDR3 nucleotides: TGTGCCAGCACCTCACAGGGGAACACTGAAGCTTTCTTT.

This rearrangement joins TRBV5-5 to TRBJ2-2; a weak D match, TRBD1 (6 bases). V lost 4 bases and J 4 bases, leaving 11 bases between the germline ends. CDR3 size: 14 residues. CDR1 is SGHKS, CDR2 YYEKEE, per germline (reference sequence). CDR3 nucleotide sequence: TGTGCCAGCAGCATTCAGGGGACCACCGGGGAGCTGTTTTTT. As protein: CASSIQGTTGELFF.

Only a few counts were recorded for this clonotype. This chain uses TRBV5-5 with TRBJ1-2, with TRBD1 matching 9 bases. CDR3 length: 14 residues. Germline V gene data show CDR1 as SGHKS and CDR2 as YYEKEE (reference sequence). Unmatched junction bases numbered 5, after V lost 4 bases and J lost 4 bases. The CDR3 nucleotides read TGTGCCAGCAGCGTGGGGACAGGGACCTATGGCTACACCTTC. Translating it yields CASSVGTGTYGYTF.

A few counts support this clonotype. The chain combines TRBV7-9 with TRBJ2-1; no clear D. In germline, CDR1 is SEHNR, CDR2 FQNEAQ (reference sequence). The CDR3 consists of 14 residues. V was cut by 1 base and J by 4 bases, with 8 bases left in between. DNA of the CDR3: TGTGCCAGCAGCTTAGACAGTGTTTACAATGAGCAGTTCTTC. It encodes CASSLDSVYNEQFF.